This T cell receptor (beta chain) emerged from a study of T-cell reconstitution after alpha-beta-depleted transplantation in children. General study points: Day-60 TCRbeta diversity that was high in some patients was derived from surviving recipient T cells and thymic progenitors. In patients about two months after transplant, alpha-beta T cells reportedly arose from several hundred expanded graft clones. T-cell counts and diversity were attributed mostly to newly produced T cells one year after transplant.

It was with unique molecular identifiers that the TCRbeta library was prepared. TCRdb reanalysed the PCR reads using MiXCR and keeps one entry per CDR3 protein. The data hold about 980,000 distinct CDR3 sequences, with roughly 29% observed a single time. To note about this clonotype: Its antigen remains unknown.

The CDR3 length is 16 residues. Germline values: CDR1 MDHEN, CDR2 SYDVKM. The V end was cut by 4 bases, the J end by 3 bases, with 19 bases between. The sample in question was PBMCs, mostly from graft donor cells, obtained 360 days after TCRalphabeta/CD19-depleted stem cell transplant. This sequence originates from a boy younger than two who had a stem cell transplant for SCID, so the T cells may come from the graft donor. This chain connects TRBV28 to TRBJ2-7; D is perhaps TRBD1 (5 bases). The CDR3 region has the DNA TGTGCCAGCAGTTCCCAGGACACAGGTCCACTCTACGAGCAGTACTTC. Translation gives CASSSQDTGPLYEQYF.